Detailed here is one T cell receptor (beta chain). What it recognizes is unknown. This record belongs to a study of PD-1 blockade in classical Hodgkin lymphoma. Time point meaning: cycle 4 day 1 (C4D1), after more than five weeks of nivolumab. Patients all relapsed after autologous stem cell transplantation, and there was variation in brentuximab vedotin exposure. PBMCs were thawed, and CD8+ T cells were then isolated from them by magnetic negative selection. Trimming took off 2 bases at V and 6 bases at J, with 19 bases between the two ends. Germline loops: CDR1 MNHNS, CDR2 SASEGT. This CDR3 comprises 17 residues. The method was immunoSEQ multiplex PCR; TCRdb's version includes in-frame clones alone and lacks a portion of them. In the table there are 20,000 or so clones, about 87% of which are singletons. Study-wide results and caveats: The study found complete responders had baseline diversity similar to newly diagnosed patients. Before treatment, TCR diversity in newly diagnosed patients was reportedly lower than in healthy donors. CD4+ but not CD8+ TCR diversity rose significantly by C4D1.

The V gene is TRBV6-1, the J gene TRBJ1-4; unclear D gene. The receptor comes from a human donor with classical Hodgkin lymphoma. Sequencing was performed on CD8+ T cells from blood, taken before the fourth cycle of nivolumab. In DNA form, the CDR3 reads TGTGCCAGCAGTGAAAGGTCCAGGCCTTTGTCTGATGAAAAACTGTTTTTT. It codes for CASSERSRPLSDEKLFF.